This T cell receptor (beta chain) emerged from a study of cytomegalovirus exposure and HLA in healthy donors (TCRdb year 2017). About the investigation overall: An earlier analysis of roughly 570 of the donors reported approximately 280 Gb of sequence data and 117 million unique TCR beta sequences obtained from some 170 million T cells. About 300 gigabases of sequencing data and some 85 million unique TCR sequences were included in an early release covering several hundred HLA-typed donors. Of the roughly 420 genotyped donors, 75% to 85% were placed in the genetic ancestry cluster associated with self-reported Caucasian donors. The study aimed to test whether signatures of past pathogen exposure could be identified by cataloging public T cell receptors. Using immunosequencing, the study profiled T cell repertoires from 500 to 800 subjects and related those repertoires to cytomegalovirus serostatus. Besides the first cohort of around 700 subjects, a separate validation cohort made up of 120 or so different subjects was used. High-throughput TCR immunosequencing, statistical association of individual TCRs with disease status, and machine learning were combined to predict cytomegalovirus infection status. To study patterns of TCR occurrence, a later analysis re-analyzed previously published TCR beta repertoires from 700 or so donors and added high-resolution HLA genotyping. The later analysis used no new phenotypic data to find candidate immune exposures, relying instead on TCR beta sequences and their occurrence across donors. To decide whether each TCR beta V gene segment behaved as functional or pseudogenic, an earlier analysis of fewer than 750 of the donors relied on high-throughput TCR beta sequencing. Donor age, sex, ethnicity and CMV serostatus were collected together with the repertoire data. Genome-wide SNP genotypes for about 60% of the roughly 700 donors were used in a later genetic analysis, which treated that subset as a discovery cohort. Every discovery cohort repertoire had been produced on one sequencing platform. HLA typing covered class I and class II loci at four-digit resolution. The number of donors typed differed by locus, with roughly 629-640 for A, B, C, DRB1 and DQB1, around 520 for DQA1, 600 to 610 for DPA1, and approximately 470 for DPB1. A handful of DR-DQ haplotypes were handled as single units for association and clustering because linkage in the cohort was strong. Among 300 to 500 genotyped donors of the cohort, an average of roughly 230,000 unique TCR beta nucleotide sequences was sequenced per donor, of which 15% to 20% were non-productive. The research as a whole found: A group of highly shared sequence variants was considered likely to be a technical artifact of the sequencing pipeline. HLA typing was unavailable for some donors at each locus, so association tests used only the typed subset. A further reported finding was that TCR beta sequences accurately predicted the HLA-A and HLA-B alleles for most subjects in the first cohort. Because counts were too low, 15 to 20 rarely observed V segments, including chromosome 9 orphons, were excluded from the earlier analysis of several hundred of the donors. In an earlier analysis of around 600 of the donors, most TCR beta V segments appeared in productive rearrangements about 87% or about 30% of the time, broadly matching IMGT annotations. Linkage disequilibrium might explain the correlated functional status among segregating V segments, but an unknown experimental factor could not be excluded. In a later genetic analysis, fewer N-insertions in productive TCRs were reported among donors in an Asian-associated ancestry cluster than the roughly 700-donor mean. An association between a missense DCLRE1C variant and V-gene and J-gene trimming of TCR beta chains was found in a later genetic analysis and replicated in an independent cohort. In a later analysis, several top co-occurrence clusters were reported to appear linked to parvovirus B19, influenza, CMV and Epstein-Barr virus. A few of the identified cytomegalovirus-associated TCR beta chains were confirmed in vitro to be specific for cytomegalovirus antigens. The classifier was reported to diagnose cytomegalovirus status with high specificity and sensitivity in both the original cohort and the validation cohort. In a later analysis, over 15,000 TCR beta sequences were associated with specific HLA alleles at a false discovery rate of 0.05. In the study, 150 to 200 TCR beta chains were listed as associated with cytomegalovirus. In a later analysis, the rate of TCR association differed among HLA loci, with DRB1 alleles having the most associated TCRs and HLA-C alleles having the fewest. According to a later analysis, most CMV-associated TCR beta chains appeared to be HLA-restricted, and the HLA associations seemed to be driven largely by CMV exposure. Assigning TCR associations to individual alleles was difficult when HLA alleles, especially DR and DQ, strongly co-occurred. Sequencing depth was assumed to be roughly uniform across donors in the presence/absence analyses, though that assumption may not hold. Most TCR sequences were observed very rarely across donors, whereas some public TCRs were present in many individuals. The authors suggested that the approach could potentially be generalized to other disease states and immunological phenotypes. The only immune exposure information available for the cohort was CMV serostatus. Only TCR beta chains were sequenced in this cohort, and the absence of alpha or paired-chain data limited detectable features. Compared with equally common non-associated chains, HLA-associated TCR beta chains in a later analysis were more clonally expanded and had lower generation probabilities.

Worth noting for this clone: Its antigen remains undetermined. No base quality values were provided; no much bigger clone lies one nucleotide off.

Libraries were built with the immunoSEQ multiplex PCR assay. A mixture of 60 forward primers for TCR Vbeta segments and 13 reverse primers for TCR Jbeta segments was used in the multiplex PCR. Amplification of the CDR3 region of rearranged TCR beta genes was performed with a multiplex PCR assay on genomic DNA. Amplified TCR beta libraries were sequenced as 87-base-pair reads on the Illumina HiSeq System. The authors' pipeline ran thus. A later analysis tallied some 79 million unique TCR beta chains across the 666 repertoires, and 10 million to 11 million of those chains were shared by two or more donors. Raw reads were error-corrected and collapsed into unique sequences with a nearest-neighbor algorithm that merged closely related sequences to remove PCR and sequencing errors. Alignment of CDR3 sequences to IMGT reference sequences was used to assign V, D and J gene segments. For a sequence to be retained, a match of at least six nucleotides was required to both a V gene segment and a J gene segment. Rearrangements were called productive when the CDR3 lacked stop codons and stayed in frame with V and J; all others were non-productive. Following IMGT convention, CDR3 was defined as the stretch from the second conserved V-encoded cysteine up to the conserved J-encoded phenylalanine. In an earlier analysis of roughly 580 of the donors, sequences lacking an unambiguous match to a single V gene segment were excluded. In an earlier analysis of approximately 590 of the donors, V segments were called functional above 56.7% productive rearrangements and were called segregating when the between-donor standard deviation exceeded 5%. A statistical classification framework was developed to diagnose cytomegalovirus status using the catalog of TCR beta chain sequences. A later analysis assigned V and J genes by comparing TCR nucleotide sequences with IMGT/GENE-DB human TR gene sequences. Using the TCRdist pipeline, a later analysis assigned CDR3 sequences along with most-parsimonious VDJ recombination scenarios. In a later analysis, each TCR beta chain was defined by its CDR3 amino acid sequence together with its V-gene family, and reads lacking a unique V-gene family were excluded. To address suspected cross-contamination and a sequencing artifact, a later analysis removed approximately 600 highly shared, low-generation-probability nucleotide sequences. In a later analysis, a clonal expansion index was calculated for each public chain from normalized within-repertoire ranks of inferred template counts. In a later analysis, generation probabilities were computed with a VDJ recombination model fitted to out-of-frame rearrangements, and the resulting probabilities were checked against IGoR. Hypergeometric tests were used in a later analysis to score TCR-TCR, TCR-HLA and TCR-CMV co-occurrence, with a repertoire-size bias correction applied to the TCR pairs. False discovery rates were estimated in a later analysis by permuting HLA or CMV assignments 20 times. A later analysis grouped co-occurring TCRs with DBSCAN, adding TCRdist sequence similarity when clustering within HLA-allele-positive subsets. Co-occurrence clustering excluded repertoires with fewer than 30,000 or more than 120,000 public chains, plus five with anomalous nucleotide sharing. Entries here come from immuneACCESS through TCRdb and include only in-frame sequences with V and J called. Some clones fail to appear in such tables; in the studies checked, an unresolved V gene covers under half of the shortfall, and the cause of the remainder is unknown. D and trimming were read from the DNA, whereas the V and J calls and clone size are those reported in that table. Present in this sample are approximately 100,000 clones, 73% of which were seen just once. Around 8.1% of the sample is taken by the ten largest.

The cohort was made up of 666 healthy bone marrow donors. At the time of sampling, every cohort member was nominally healthy, though immune exposures that went unrecorded were likely present. The donor was CMV seronegative and was included in the group of about 350 seronegative cohort members. A peripheral blood sample was provided by each donor, and peripheral blood mononuclear cells were used for TCR beta sequencing. Genomic DNA extraction from the blood cell samples was performed with the Qiagen DNeasy Blood Extraction Kit. This clonotype was sampled from a man aged 35 to 55 in good health and CMV-seronegative. Sequencing was carried out using PBMCs.

This receptor carries the CDR3 CASIPIAGGGELFF. The sequenced DNA is TGTGCCAGCATACCCATAGCGGGGGGCGGGGAGCTGTTTTTT. The chain is made from TRBV6-1 and TRBJ2-2; 10 central nucleotides agree with TRBD2. CDR1 is given as MNHNS and CDR2 as SASEGT, both from the germline V gene. Germline trimming: 7 bases from V, 7 bases from J; junction bases outside gene matches: 6. The CDR3 spans 14 residues, from the cysteine through the phenylalanine. Only the CDR3 portion is preserved as DNA: 42 bases, with reading frame beginning at the first base.